This T cell receptor (beta chain) was captured by sequencing in a study of cytomegalovirus exposure and HLA in healthy donors (dated by TCRdb to between 2016 and 2019). A note on the overall study: An earlier analysis of several hundred of the donors reported more than 250 Gb of sequence data and 120 million or so unique TCR beta sequences from 150 million to 200 million T cells. To study patterns of TCR occurrence, a later analysis re-analyzed previously published TCR beta repertoires from 600 to 750 donors and added high-resolution HLA genotyping. Both class I and class II loci were covered by HLA typing, at four-digit resolution. The number of donors typed differed by locus, with 629-630 for A, B, C, DRB1 and DQB1, more than 500 for DQA1, 600 to 610 for DPA1, and some 450 for DPB1. Across roughly 420 genotyped donors of the cohort, an average of 235,054 unique TCR beta nucleotide sequences per donor were sequenced, and 15% to 20% of those sequences were non-productive. High-throughput TCR immunosequencing, statistical association of individual TCRs with disease status, and machine learning were combined to predict cytomegalovirus infection status. Besides the first cohort of hundreds of subjects, a separate validation cohort made up of 120 or so different subjects was used. An early release covering roughly 580 HLA-typed donors comprised 300 to 350 gigabases of sequencing data and roughly 86 million unique TCR sequences. Every repertoire in the discovery cohort had been generated on one and the same sequencing platform. About five DR-DQ haplotypes were treated as single units for association and clustering because of strong linkage in the cohort. Rather than using new phenotypic data, the later analysis identified candidate immune exposures from TCR beta sequences and from how often those sequences occurred across donors. Of the roughly 430 genotyped donors, about 80% fell in the genetic ancestry cluster associated with self-reported Caucasian donors. The aim of the study was to test whether cataloging public T cell receptors could identify signatures of past pathogen exposure. Alongside the repertoire data, information on donor age, sex, ethnicity and CMV serostatus was compiled. A later genetic analysis took genome-wide SNP genotypes for about 65% of the 666 donors and used that subset as a discovery cohort. An earlier analysis of roughly 580 of the donors used high-throughput TCR beta sequencing to judge whether each TCR beta V gene segment behaved as functional or pseudogenic. Using immunosequencing, the study profiled T cell repertoires from roughly 650 subjects and related those repertoires to cytomegalovirus serostatus. Beyond this particular receptor, the publication reports: A later genetic analysis reported fewer N-insertions in productive TCRs among donors in an Asian-associated ancestry cluster than the roughly 700-donor mean. Correlated functional status among segregating V segments might be attributable to linkage disequilibrium, but an unknown experimental factor could not be ruled out. Because HLA typing was missing for some donors at each locus, association tests included only the typed subset. The study gave a list of 150 to 200 TCR beta chains associated with cytomegalovirus. A further reported finding was that TCR beta sequences accurately predicted the HLA-A and HLA-B alleles for most subjects in the first cohort. A few of the identified cytomegalovirus-associated TCR beta chains were confirmed in vitro to be specific for cytomegalovirus antigens. In a later analysis, most CMV-associated TCR beta chains were found to appear HLA-restricted, with HLA associations seemingly driven largely by CMV exposure. A later analysis associated about 17,000 TCR beta sequences with specific HLA alleles at a false discovery rate of 0.05. In this cohort, only TCR beta chains were sequenced, and detectable features were limited by the absence of alpha or paired-chain data. The presence/absence analyses assumed that sequencing depth was roughly uniform across donors, and that assumption may not be true. In an earlier analysis of 450 to 750 of the donors, most TCR beta V segments appeared in productive rearrangements about 87% or about 30% of the time, broadly matching IMGT annotations. The 87-base-pair reads could not distinguish some IMGT-functional V segments, including TRBV6-2 and TRBV6-3, so those segments were excluded. A later analysis reported that several top co-occurrence clusters appeared linked to parvovirus B19, influenza, CMV and Epstein-Barr virus. About 15 rarely observed V segments, including chromosome 9 orphons, were excluded from the earlier analysis of several hundred of the donors because counts were too low. V-gene and J-gene trimming of TCR beta chains was associated with a missense DCLRE1C variant in a later genetic analysis, and the association was replicated in an independent cohort. In a later analysis, the rate of TCR association differed among HLA loci, with DRB1 alleles having the most associated TCRs and HLA-C alleles having the fewest. The authors suggested that the approach could potentially be extended to other disease states and immunological phenotypes. When HLA alleles, especially DR and DQ, strongly co-occurred, TCR associations were difficult to assign to individual alleles. CMV serostatus was the only immune exposure information available for the cohort. Across donors, most TCR sequences were observed very rarely, whereas some public TCRs were present in many individuals. A later analysis found that HLA-associated TCR beta chains were more clonally expanded and had lower generation probabilities than equally common non-associated chains. The sequencing pipeline was judged likely to have produced a cluster of highly shared sequence variants as a technical artifact. The classifier was reported to diagnose cytomegalovirus status with high specificity and sensitivity in both the original cohort and the validation cohort.

In total, 600 or so healthy bone marrow donors made up the cohort. At the time of sampling, all cohort members were nominally healthy, though unrecorded immune exposures were likely present. The donor was CMV seropositive and was included in the group of some 290 seropositive cohort members. Every donor gave a peripheral blood sample, and the peripheral blood mononuclear cells from that sample were used for TCR beta sequencing. Genomic DNA extraction from the blood cell samples was performed with the Qiagen DNeasy Blood Extraction Kit. The germline ends are 7 bases apart after V is trimmed by 4 bases and J by 5 bases. The CDR1 and CDR2 encoded by the germline V gene are SGHRS and YFSETQ. The CDR3 runs 13 amino acids, cysteine and phenylalanine included. CDR3 DNA is the only sequence kept; it has 39 bases, read in frame from the first base. Remarks on this clone: Its specific antigen is unknown. No base-level quality is on record; no much larger clone is a single base apart.

Library method: the immunoSEQ multiplex PCR assay. A mixture of 60 forward primers for TCR Vbeta segments and 13 reverse primers for TCR Jbeta segments was used in the multiplex PCR. The CDR3 region of rearranged TCR beta genes was amplified from genomic DNA by a multiplex PCR assay. Amplified TCR beta libraries were sequenced as 87-base-pair reads on the Illumina HiSeq System. Per the source publication's procedure: A later analysis counted 75 million to 100 million unique TCR beta chains across the 700 or so repertoires, and around 9.9 million of these chains were shared by at least two donors. Raw reads were error-corrected and collapsed into unique sequences with a nearest-neighbor algorithm that merged closely related sequences to remove PCR and sequencing errors. V, D and J gene segments were assigned by aligning CDR3 sequences to IMGT reference sequences. For a sequence to be retained, a match of at least six nucleotides to both a V gene segment and a J gene segment was required. Rearrangements were classified as productive when the CDR3 lacked stop codons and remained in frame with V and J, and all other rearrangements were classified as non-productive. Following IMGT convention, CDR3 was defined as the stretch from the second conserved V-encoded cysteine to the conserved J-encoded phenylalanine. The earlier analysis of about 590 of the donors excluded sequences that lacked an unambiguous match to a single V gene segment. An earlier analysis of 450 to 650 of the donors called V segments functional above 56.7% productive rearrangements and segregating when the between-donor standard deviation exceeded 5%. A statistical classification framework was developed to diagnose cytomegalovirus status using the catalog of TCR beta chain sequences. A later analysis assigned V and J genes by comparing TCR nucleotide sequences with IMGT/GENE-DB human TR gene sequences. A later analysis assigned CDR3 sequences and most-parsimonious VDJ recombination scenarios with the TCRdist pipeline. In a later analysis, every TCR beta chain was defined by the combination of its CDR3 amino acid sequence and its V-gene family, and reads without a unique V-gene family were dropped. As a way to deal with suspected cross-contamination and a sequencing artifact, a later analysis dropped 592 nucleotide sequences that were highly shared and had low generation probability. For each public chain, a later analysis derived a clonal expansion index from normalized ranks of inferred template counts within each repertoire. In a later analysis, generation probabilities were computed with a VDJ recombination model fitted to out-of-frame rearrangements, and the resulting probabilities were checked against IGoR. In a later analysis, TCR-TCR, TCR-HLA and TCR-CMV co-occurrence was scored with hypergeometric tests, and a repertoire-size bias correction was applied to TCR pairs. To estimate false discovery rates, a later analysis permuted the HLA or CMV assignments 20 times. In a later analysis, co-occurring TCRs were grouped using DBSCAN, with TCRdist sequence similarity added in when clustering inside HLA-allele-positive subsets. For co-occurrence clustering, repertoires with fewer than 30,000 or more than 120,000 public chains were excluded, along with about five repertoires with anomalous nucleotide sharing. TCRdb carries this immuneACCESS record with in-frame sequences only. Its versions omit some clonotypes, under half of them owing to an unresolved V gene in the studies checked, with the rest unexplained. That table supplies the V and J calls and clone size; D and trimming were determined from the DNA. The sample table lists 120,000 or so clones, around four fifths of them with a count of one. The ten largest account for 15% to 25% of the sample.

This receptor was obtained from a man aged 18 to 29 in good health and CMV-seropositive. Sequencing was performed on PBMCs. The chain is made from TRBV5-1 and TRBJ1-6, and TRBD1 may be the D gene, going by 6 matching bases. The DNA sequence is TGCGCCAGCAGCACAGGGAATAATTCACCCCTCCACTTT. Its protein reads: CASSTGNNSPLHF.